This T cell receptor (beta chain) emerged from a study of blood T cell repertoires in COVID-19. The repertoire was sequenced with immunoSEQ multiplex PCR; TCRdb's copy has only in-frame clones and lacks some. This sample has about 160,000 clones; about 87% occur once, and the top ten carry about a tenth. The specimen sequenced was peripheral blood. This receptor was identified in a woman in her sixties or seventies with COVID-19, enrolled during active disease.

The CDR3 DNA follows: TGTGCCACCAGTGAGTCACAGAGCTATGGCTACACCTTC. Amino acid sequence: CATSESQSYGYTF. This chain uses TRBV24-1 with TRBJ1-2; D unclear. This CDR3 is built from 13 residues. V was trimmed by 4 bases and J by 4 bases, leaving 9 bases between them. Germline V lookup: CDR1 KGHDR, CDR2 SFDVKD.